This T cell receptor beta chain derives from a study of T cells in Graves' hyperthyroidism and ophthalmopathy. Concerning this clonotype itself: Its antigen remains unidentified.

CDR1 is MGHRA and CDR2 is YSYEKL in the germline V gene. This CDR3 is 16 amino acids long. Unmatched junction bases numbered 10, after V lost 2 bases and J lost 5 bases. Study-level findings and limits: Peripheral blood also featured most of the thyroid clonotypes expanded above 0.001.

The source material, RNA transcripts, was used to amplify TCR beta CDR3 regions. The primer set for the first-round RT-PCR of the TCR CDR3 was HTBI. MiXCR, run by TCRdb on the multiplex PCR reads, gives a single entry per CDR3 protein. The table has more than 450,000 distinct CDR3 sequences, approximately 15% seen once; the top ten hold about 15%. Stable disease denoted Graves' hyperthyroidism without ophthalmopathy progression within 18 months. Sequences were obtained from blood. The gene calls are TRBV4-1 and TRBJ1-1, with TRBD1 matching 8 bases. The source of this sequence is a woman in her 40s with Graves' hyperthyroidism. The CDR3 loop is CASSQPYTGGETEAFF. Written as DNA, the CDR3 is TGCGCCAGCAGCCAACCTTATACAGGGGGTGAGACTGAAGCTTTCTTT.